This T cell receptor beta chain is from a study of PD-L1 blockade in urothelial cancer. For the study at large: Intravenous atezolizumab, 1,200 mg every 3 weeks, was begun by patients in the mid-2010s. Analyses used blood from 3 weeks (second dose) and 6 weeks after treatment start.

In germline, CDR1 is SGHDT, CDR2 YYEEEE. Trimming removed 1 base from V and 5 bases from J; junction bases left unmatched: 8. The CDR3 is made up of 16 amino acids. TCRdb's copy holds only in-frame clones and misses some; the assay was immunoSEQ multiplex PCR. The sample has some 80,000 clones, around 87% seen once; the top ten hold around 5%. The sequences come from PBMCs, collected around atezolizumab (anti-PD-L1) treatment. This chain joins TRBV5-6 and TRBJ2-5, with TRBD2 matching 10 bases. The source is a woman in her 70s with urothelial cancer. The CDR3: CASSLFPAGGVETQYF. CDR3 sequence (DNA): TGTGCCAGCAGCTTGTTCCCAGCGGGGGGGGTTGAGACCCAGTACTTC.